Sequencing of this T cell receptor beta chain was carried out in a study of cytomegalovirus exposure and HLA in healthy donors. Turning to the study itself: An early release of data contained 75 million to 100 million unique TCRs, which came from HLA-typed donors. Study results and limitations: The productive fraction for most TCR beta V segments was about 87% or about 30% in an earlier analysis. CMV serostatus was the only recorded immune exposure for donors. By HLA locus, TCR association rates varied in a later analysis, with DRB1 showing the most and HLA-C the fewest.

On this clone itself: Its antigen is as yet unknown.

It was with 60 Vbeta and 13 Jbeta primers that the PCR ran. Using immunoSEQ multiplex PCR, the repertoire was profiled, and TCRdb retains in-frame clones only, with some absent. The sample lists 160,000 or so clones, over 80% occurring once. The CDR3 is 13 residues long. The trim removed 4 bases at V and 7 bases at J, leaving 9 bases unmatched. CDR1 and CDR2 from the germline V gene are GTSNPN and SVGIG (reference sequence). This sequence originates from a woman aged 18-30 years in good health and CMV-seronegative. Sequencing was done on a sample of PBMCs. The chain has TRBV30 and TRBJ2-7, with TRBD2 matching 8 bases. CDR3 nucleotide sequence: TGTGCCTGGACCCGCCGGTCTAGCGGGGAGCAGTACTTC. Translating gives CAWTRRSSGEQYF.